Following are 8 T cell receptor beta chains from one sample sequenced in a study of OX40 agonist ivuxolimab in advanced cancers. Clones were sequenced by immunoSEQ multiplex PCR, and TCRdb holds only the in-frame ones, with some missing. The sample consists of about 70,000 clones, 70% to 90% of them appearing once. Material: CD4+ or CD8+ T cells sorted from blood, obtained in a trial of the OX40 agonist ivuxolimab. The receptors derive from an adult with an advanced solid tumor such as melanoma, head and neck, liver or kidney cancer.

This chain links TRBV9 with TRBJ1-2, with 7 bases aligning to TRBD1. CDR1 SGDLS and CDR2 YYNGEE come from the germline V gene. The CDR3 length is 15 residues. Trimming removed 3 bases from V and 7 bases from J; junction bases left unmatched: 12. The CDR3 bases are TGTGCCAGCAGCGCCTGGGACAGAAACTATGTTGGCTACACCTTC. This gives the protein CASSAWDRNYVGYTF.

V is TRBV18 and J is TRBJ1-5, with TRBD1 as a possible D gene (6 bases). CDR1 is KGHSH and CDR2 is LQKENI in the germline V gene. V was cut by 2 bases and J by 4 bases, with 12 bases left in between. This CDR3 is 15 amino acids long. The CDR3 is CASSPDTGLNQPQHF. In DNA, the CDR3 is TGTGCCAGCTCACCAGACACAGGGCTGAATCAGCCCCAGCATTTT.

The genes are TRBV7-9 and TRBJ2-1; 7 nucleotides match TRBD2. The ends lost 4 bases at V and 0 bases at J; junction bases unmatched: 9. Looked up from germline, CDR1 is SEHNR and CDR2 is FQNEAQ (reference sequence). CDR3 size: 17 residues. DNA of the CDR3: TGTGCCAGCAGCTCAAGTTCTAGCGGATTCTCCTACAATGAGCAGTTCTTC. As protein: CASSSSSSGFSYNEQFF.

The chain recombines TRBV5-4 with TRBJ2-2; 8 bases are shared with TRBD2. Trimming cost V 6 bases and J 6 bases; bases outside gene matches: 10. Germline V gene sequence: CDR1 SGHNT, CDR2 YYREEE (reference sequence). CDR3 length: 15 amino acids. The CDR3, as DNA: TGTGCCAGCACAAAGGGGACGGGAGGGCCCGGGGAGCTGTTTTTT. This sequence encodes CASTKGTGGPGELFF.

The rearrangement joins TRBV2 to TRBJ2-7; 13 nucleotides align to TRBD2. The CDR3 has 15 residues. With 6 bases clipped from V and 9 bases from J, the junction kept 11 bases outside the gene matches. In germline, CDR1 is SNHLY, CDR2 FYNNEI. CDR3 sequence: CASRAGLAGAEGQYF. The CDR3 DNA sequence: TGTGCCAGCAGGGCCGGACTAGCGGGAGCCGAGGGGCAGTACTTC.

The genes are TRBV5-1 and TRBJ2-5, with TRBD2 identical over 7 bases. From germline, CDR1 is SGHRS and CDR2 YFSETQ. The CDR3 contains 15 residues. With 0 bases clipped from V and 5 bases from J, the junction kept 7 bases outside the gene matches. CDR3 nucleotides: TGCGCCAGCAGCTTGGCGTGGGGAGGGCTGGAGACCCAGTACTTC. Protein: CASSLAWGGLETQYF.

This chain uses TRBV27 with TRBJ2-1; 14 bases fit TRBD2. The germline V gene has CDR1 MNHEY and CDR2 SMNVEV (reference sequence). Trimming took 11 bases from V and 8 from J; bases not matched to a gene: 5. The CDR3 totals 13 residues. CDR3: CARGTSGRHEQFF. The CDR3, as DNA: TGTGCCCGCGGGACTAGCGGGAGACATGAGCAGTTCTTC.

The count of this clone is one. The chain couples TRBV5-4 to TRBJ2-7; D is tentatively TRBD1 or TRBD2 (7 bases each). The CDR3 is 16 amino acids. V was clipped by 0 bases and J by 1 base, with 14 bases between them. CDR1 is SGHNT, CDR2 YYREEE, per germline (reference sequence). The CDR3 loop reads CASSLGGTAGSYEQYF. In nucleotides, the CDR3 is TGTGCCAGCAGCTTGGGGGGGACAGCGGGGTCCTACGAGCAGTACTTC.